This T cell receptor beta chain was recovered during a study of cytomegalovirus exposure and HLA in healthy donors. PCR employed 60 Vbeta and 13 Jbeta primers. Sequenced by immunoSEQ multiplex PCR; TCRdb stores in-frame clones only, minus some. The table shows some 30,000 clones, with 35% to 50% occurring only once. Germline CDR1 reads LNHDA; CDR2 reads SQIVND (reference sequence). The length of the CDR3 is 16 residues. The junction had 5 bases not matched to a gene; V was cut back by 5 bases and J by 4 bases. The chain joins TRBV19 to TRBJ2-1; 13 nucleotides align to TRBD2. This TCR was recovered from a woman between 45 and 60 years old in good health and CMV-seronegative. The sample consisted of PBMCs. CDR3 in DNA: TGTGCCAGTAGTCCCCGGACTAGCGGGGGTTACAATGAGCAGTTCTTC. Its translation: CASSPRTSGGYNEQFF.